The source of this TCR beta chain is a study of CD8+ T cells in alopecia areata (dated by TCRdb to 2017 to 2018). In the study overall: Skin from C3H/HeJ donors with spontaneous alopecia (about 6-12 months old) was grafted onto female C3H/HeJ recipients aged roughly 6-10 weeks. The study used high-throughput TCRbeta sequencing to examine T cell clonal expansion in alopecia areata, in both the C3H/HeJ mouse model and human patients. On the human side, TCRbeta sequencing was run on scalp tissue and on sorted CD4+ and CD8+ peripheral blood T cells from healthy controls and from alopecia areata patients with either patchy or totalis/universalis disease. Scalp clonality was compared among normal scalp (n=4), patchy alopecia areata scalp (n=8), and alopecia totalis/universalis scalp (n=8). RNA came from the PAXgene miRNA kit for fixed scalp, the miRNeasy kit for PBMCs, and the RNeasy kit for mouse skin. Amplification of TCRbeta CDR3 regions was done by immunoSEQ multiplex PCR using 35 Vbeta forward primers and 13 Jbeta reverse primers. General study outcomes and caveats: Compared with normal scalp, lesional scalp, particularly in alopecia totalis/universalis, had higher clonality and more expanded CD8+ clones, which suggests antigenic drive. Scalp TCR repertoire analysis is complicated because resident alphabeta T cells in normal human skin are also sequenced, whereas mouse skin is dominated by gammadelta T cells. Shared TCR sequences between patients were less evident than in mice, which may be partly attributable to HLA diversity in the patient population.

Its CDR3 holds 16 amino acids, cysteine through phenylalanine. The 36 bases shown cover part of the CDR3, and their frame starts at base 1. CDR1 and CDR2 are read off the germline V gene (reference sequence) as NSQYPW and LRSPGD. Germline trimming amounts to 0 bases on V and 0 bases on J, with 4 as the count of junction bases outside the gene matches. Library construction relied on the immunoSEQ multiplex PCR assay. RNA was extracted from all samples and reverse transcribed into cDNA, which served as template for TCR sequencing. SuperScript III was used for first-strand cDNA synthesis, primed with a 2:1 mix of oligo-dT and random hexamers. A synthetic immune receptor repertoire was used to measure amplification bias, and any remaining bias was corrected computationally. Sequencing of the libraries was done on Illumina HiSeq with 60 bp reads that cover the CDR3, reading from J toward V. The source study handled its data this way. After raw reads were preprocessed to remove errors, the CDR3 was defined following IMGT conventions as running from the conserved cysteine to phenylalanine. Clonality was calculated as 1 minus Shannon entropy normalized by log2 of the number of productive unique TCRs. CD4 or CD8 identity of scalp clones was inferred by cross-referencing scalp TCRbeta sequences with sorted blood CD4 and CD8 repertoires. The immuneACCESS repertoire file appears here via TCRdb, limited to in-frame rearrangements. These files lack a portion of the clones; in checked studies, under half of the deficit traces to unresolved V genes, and the cause of the others is not known. V and J calls and clone size are as listed in that table; D and trimming were resolved from the DNA. This sample includes some 120,000 clones, and none of them was observed just once. Clones ranked in the top ten supply roughly a fifth of the sample.

This clone was counted between two and nine times. The clone's antigen remains unknown. Mouse gene names and germline sequences are used here. With the read ending 4 residues before the CDR3 end, the germline J gene is used to fill in that end. The sequence links TRBV1 to TRBJ1-1, and TRBD1 aligns with 7 junction nucleotides. The TCR comes from a C3H/HeJ mouse with alopecia areata. The mouse line in question has MHC haplotype H2-k. Sequencing was done on a sample of lesional skin. This receptor carries the CDR3 CTCSADQDRTNTEVFF. The CDR3 DNA, read in part, is TGCACCTGCAGTGCAGACCAGGACAGGACAAACACA.